The clone carrying this T cell receptor beta chain occurred once. Its antigen is not identified. Germline is not matched at one junction end, which may reflect a read error. Data came from immunoSEQ multiplex PCR; TCRdb stores just in-frame clones and leaves some out. Of around 41,000 clones in the sample, roughly two thirds were seen once. This record belongs to a study of cytotoxic CD8 clonotypes in ibrutinib-treated CLL. About the study: Treatment had run for a median approximately twelve months, range 6 to 36, when response samples were taken. There were, on average, about 240,000 productive templates and some 90,000 productive rearrangements per sample.

Germline CDR1 reads SSHAT; CDR2 reads FNYEAQ (reference sequence). The length of the CDR3 is 15 residues. Points from the study as a whole: Public clonotypes were rare and shrank or held steady on treatment.

Extraction of approximately 2.2 micrograms of genomic DNA from cryopreserved PBMCs supplied material for TCR beta libraries. The rearrangement links TRBV7-7 to TRBJ2-1; D call uncertain. Sequenced material: PBMCs, taken at disease progression, from a patient treated with ibrutinib. The sequence derives from a human donor with chronic lymphocytic leukemia. The CDR3 sequence: CASSLDWSSYNEQFF. The CDR3 nucleotides read TGTGCTAGCAGCTTAGATTGGAGCTCCTACAATGAGCAGTTCTTC.